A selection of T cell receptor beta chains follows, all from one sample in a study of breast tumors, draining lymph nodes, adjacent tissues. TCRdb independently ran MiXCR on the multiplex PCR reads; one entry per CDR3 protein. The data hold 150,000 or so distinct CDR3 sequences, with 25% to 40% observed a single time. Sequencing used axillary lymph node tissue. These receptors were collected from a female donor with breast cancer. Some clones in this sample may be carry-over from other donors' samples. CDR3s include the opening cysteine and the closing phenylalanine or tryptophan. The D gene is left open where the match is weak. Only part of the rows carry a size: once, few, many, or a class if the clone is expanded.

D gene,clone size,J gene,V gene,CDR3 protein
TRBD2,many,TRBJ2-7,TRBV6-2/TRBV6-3,CASRKAGGPYEQYF
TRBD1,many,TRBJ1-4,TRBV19,CASSRGTGLFF
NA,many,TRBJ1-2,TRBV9,CASRGVAPYGYTF
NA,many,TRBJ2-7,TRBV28,CASKTGYDYEQYF
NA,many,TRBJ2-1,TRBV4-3,CASSQAGGGRDPFRPYNEQFF
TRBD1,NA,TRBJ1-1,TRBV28,CASRSSTGGLTEAFF
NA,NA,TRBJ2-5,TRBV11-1,CASSTGAQATQYF
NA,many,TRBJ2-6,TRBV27,CASSFQPISGANVLTF
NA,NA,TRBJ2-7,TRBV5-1,CASSMLGDYEQYF
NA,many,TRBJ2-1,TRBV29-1,CSVEVEQFF
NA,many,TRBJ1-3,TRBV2,CATGGNTIYF
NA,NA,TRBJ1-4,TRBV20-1,CSARIGVVDEKLFF
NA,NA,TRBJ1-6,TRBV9,CASSVGGRSPLHF
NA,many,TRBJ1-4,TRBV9,CASSVEGTNEKLFF